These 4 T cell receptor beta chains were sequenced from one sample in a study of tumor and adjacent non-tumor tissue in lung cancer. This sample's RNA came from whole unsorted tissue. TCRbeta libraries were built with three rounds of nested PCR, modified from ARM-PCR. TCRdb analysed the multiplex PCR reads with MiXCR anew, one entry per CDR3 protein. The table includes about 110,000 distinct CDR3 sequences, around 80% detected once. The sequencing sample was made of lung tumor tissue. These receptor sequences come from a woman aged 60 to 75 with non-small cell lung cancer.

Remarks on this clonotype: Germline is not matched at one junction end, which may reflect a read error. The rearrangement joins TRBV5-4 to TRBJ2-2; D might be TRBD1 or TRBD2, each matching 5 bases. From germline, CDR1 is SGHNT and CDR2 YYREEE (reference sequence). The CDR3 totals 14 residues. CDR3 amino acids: CASSSGQDTGELSF. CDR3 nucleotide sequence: TGTGCCAGCAGCTCAGGGCAGGACACCGGGGAGTTGTCTTTT.

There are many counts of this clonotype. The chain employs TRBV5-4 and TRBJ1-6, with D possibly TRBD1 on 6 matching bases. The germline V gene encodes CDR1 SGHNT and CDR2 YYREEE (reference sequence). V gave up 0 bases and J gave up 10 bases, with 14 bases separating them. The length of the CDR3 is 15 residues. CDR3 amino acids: CASSLGQEVWSPLHF. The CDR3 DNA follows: TGTGCCAGCAGCTTGGGACAGGAAGTATGGTCACCCCTCCACTTT.

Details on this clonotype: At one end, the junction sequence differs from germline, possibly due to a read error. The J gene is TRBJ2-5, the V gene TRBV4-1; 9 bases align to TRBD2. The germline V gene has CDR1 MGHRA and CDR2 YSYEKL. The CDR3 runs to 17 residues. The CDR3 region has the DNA TGCGCCATCAGCCAAGACAGGGCGGGGGGGCTGCCCGTGACCCAGTACTTC. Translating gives CAISQDRAGGLPVTQYF.

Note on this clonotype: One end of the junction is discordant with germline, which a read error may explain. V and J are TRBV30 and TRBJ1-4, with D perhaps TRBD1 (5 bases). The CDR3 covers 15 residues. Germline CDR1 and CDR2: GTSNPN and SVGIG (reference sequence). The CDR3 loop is CAWSVPSGGNERLFF. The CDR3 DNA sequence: TGTGCCTGGAGTGTACCCTCCGGGGGGAATGAAAGACTGTTTTTT.